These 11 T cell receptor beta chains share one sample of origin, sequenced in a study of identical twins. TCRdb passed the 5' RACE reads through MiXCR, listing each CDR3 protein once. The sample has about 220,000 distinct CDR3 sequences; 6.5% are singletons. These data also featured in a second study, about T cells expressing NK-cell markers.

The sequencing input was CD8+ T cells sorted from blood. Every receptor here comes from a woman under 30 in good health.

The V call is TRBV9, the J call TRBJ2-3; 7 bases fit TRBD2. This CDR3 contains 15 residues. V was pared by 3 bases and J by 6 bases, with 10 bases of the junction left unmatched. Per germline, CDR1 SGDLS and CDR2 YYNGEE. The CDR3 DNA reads TGTGCCAGCAGCGGCTTGCGGGGCGGGAGTGATACGCAGTATTTT. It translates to CASSGLRGGSDTQYF.

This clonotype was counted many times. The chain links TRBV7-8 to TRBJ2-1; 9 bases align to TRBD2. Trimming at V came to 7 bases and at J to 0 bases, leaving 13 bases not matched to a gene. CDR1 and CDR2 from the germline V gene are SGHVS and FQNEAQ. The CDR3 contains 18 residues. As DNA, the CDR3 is TGTGCCAGCATCCCGCCGACTAGCGGACAGAGCTCCTACAATGAGCAGTTCTTC. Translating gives CASIPPTSGQSSYNEQFF.

For the CDR3, the DNA is TGTGCCAGCACCGCACATGGATTCACAGATACGCAGTATTTT. It encodes CASTAHGFTDTQYF. V and J are TRBV27 and TRBJ2-3, with unresolved D. Per the germline V gene, CDR1 is MNHEY and CDR2 is SMNVEV (reference sequence). The V end lost 7 bases, the J end lost 2 bases, and 13 bases lay between the germline ends. The CDR3 totals 14 residues.

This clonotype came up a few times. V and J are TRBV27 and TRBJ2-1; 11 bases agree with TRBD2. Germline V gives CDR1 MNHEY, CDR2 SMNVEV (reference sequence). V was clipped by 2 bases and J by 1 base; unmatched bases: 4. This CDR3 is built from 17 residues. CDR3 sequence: CASSLGTSGFSYNEQFF. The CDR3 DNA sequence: TGTGCCAGCAGTTTAGGGACTAGCGGATTTTCCTACAATGAGCAGTTCTTC.

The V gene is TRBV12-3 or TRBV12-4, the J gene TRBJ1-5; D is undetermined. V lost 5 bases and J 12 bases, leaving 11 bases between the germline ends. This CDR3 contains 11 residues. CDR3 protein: CASSNGPHQHF. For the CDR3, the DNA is TGTGCCAGCAGTAATGGCCCTCACCAGCATTTT.

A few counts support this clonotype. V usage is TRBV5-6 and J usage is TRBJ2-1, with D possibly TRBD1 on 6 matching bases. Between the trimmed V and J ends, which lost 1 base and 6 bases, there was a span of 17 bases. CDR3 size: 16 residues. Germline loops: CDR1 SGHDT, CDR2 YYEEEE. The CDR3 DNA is TGTGCCAGCAGCTTGTACGGACAGTCCGTGTCCAATGAGCAGTTCTTC. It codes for CASSLYGQSVSNEQFF.

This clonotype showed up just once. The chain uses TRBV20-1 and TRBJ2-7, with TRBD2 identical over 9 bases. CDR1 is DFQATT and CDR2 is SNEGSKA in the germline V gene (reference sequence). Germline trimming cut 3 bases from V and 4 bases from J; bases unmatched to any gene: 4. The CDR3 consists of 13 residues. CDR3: CSARTAGGYEQYF. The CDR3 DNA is TGCAGTGCTAGGACGGCGGGGGGGTACGAGCAGTACTTC.

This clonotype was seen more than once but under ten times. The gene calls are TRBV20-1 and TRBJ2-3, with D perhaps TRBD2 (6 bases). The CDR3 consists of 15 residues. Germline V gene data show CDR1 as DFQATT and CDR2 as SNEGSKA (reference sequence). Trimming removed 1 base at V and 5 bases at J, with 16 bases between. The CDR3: CSARGGGMSGDTQYF. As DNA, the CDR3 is TGCAGTGCTAGAGGAGGCGGGATGAGCGGAGATACGCAGTATTTT.

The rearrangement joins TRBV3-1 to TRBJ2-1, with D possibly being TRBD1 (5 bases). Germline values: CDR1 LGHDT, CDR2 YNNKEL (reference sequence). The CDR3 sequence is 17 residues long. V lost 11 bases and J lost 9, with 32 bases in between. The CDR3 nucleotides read TGTGCCTGCACCAAACAGGTCGCTTGGGCACCTGGTAGTGAGCAGTTCTTC. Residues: CACTKQVAWAPGSEQFF.

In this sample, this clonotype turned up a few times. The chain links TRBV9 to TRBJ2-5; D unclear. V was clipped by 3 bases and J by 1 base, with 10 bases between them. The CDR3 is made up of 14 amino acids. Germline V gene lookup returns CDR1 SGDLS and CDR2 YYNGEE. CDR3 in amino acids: CASSAATIQETQYF. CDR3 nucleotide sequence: TGTGCCAGCAGCGCGGCGACAATCCAAGAGACCCAGTACTTC.

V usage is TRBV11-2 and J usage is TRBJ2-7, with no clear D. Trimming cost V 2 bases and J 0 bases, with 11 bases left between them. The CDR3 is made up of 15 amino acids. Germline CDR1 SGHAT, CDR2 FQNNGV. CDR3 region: CASSLTPASSYEQYF. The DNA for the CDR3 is TGTGCCAGCAGCTTAACTCCGGCTAGCTCCTACGAGCAGTACTTC.